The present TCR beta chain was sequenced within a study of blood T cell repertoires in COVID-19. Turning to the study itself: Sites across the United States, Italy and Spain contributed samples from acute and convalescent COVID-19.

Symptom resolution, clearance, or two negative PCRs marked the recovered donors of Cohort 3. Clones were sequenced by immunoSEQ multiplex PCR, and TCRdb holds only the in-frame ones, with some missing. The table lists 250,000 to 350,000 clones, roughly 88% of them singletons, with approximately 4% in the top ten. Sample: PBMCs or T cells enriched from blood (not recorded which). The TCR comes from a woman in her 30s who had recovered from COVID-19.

In DNA, the CDR3 is TGCGCCAGCAGCGACAGGGGGAACTATGGCTACACCTTC. This codes for CASSDRGNYGYTF. The chain uses TRBV5-1 and TRBJ1-2; TRBD1 agrees at 9 bases. J gave up 2 bases and V 4 bases, and 0 bases lay outside the gene matches. CDR1 and CDR2 (germline): SGHRS, YFSETQ. The CDR3 totals 13 residues.